This T cell receptor (beta chain) comes out of a study of CD8 T cells in Susac syndrome. The authors reverse transcribed roughly 0.5 to 1 ug RNA with random hexamers. A single record per CDR3 protein comes from TCRdb applying MiXCR to the immunoSEQ multiplex PCR reads. The sample carries 150,000 to 200,000 distinct CDR3 sequences, roughly 94% recorded once. The authors sequenced TCR beta from blood CD8+ and CD4+ T cells. The multiple sclerosis controls were treatment-naive patients affected by stable or active relapsing-remitting disease. Sequencing input: CD4+ T cells from PBMCs. The source is a human donor with multiple sclerosis.

CDR3 sequence: CASGTTWNTEAFF. The CDR3 DNA reads as TGTGCTAGTGGCACTACCTGGAACACTGAAGCTTTCTTT. The chain joins TRBV12-5 to TRBJ1-1; D is uncertain. The V end lost 6 bases, the J end lost 1 base, and 9 bases lay between the germline ends. The germline gives CDR1 LGHNT, CDR2 FRNRAP. The CDR3 consists of 13 residues.